This T cell receptor beta chain appears in the sequencing data of a study of T-cell memory formation after mild COVID-19. TCRdb redid the calling of the 5' RACE reads with MiXCR, one entry per CDR3 protein. The sample includes about 110,000 distinct CDR3 sequences, approximately 14% of them seen just once. Whole-study results and caveats: Mainly CM and EM harbored the contracting CD4+ clones; mainly EMRA harbored the CD8+ ones.

This CDR3 region has 14 residues. V lost 0 bases and J 4 bases, leaving 7 bases between the germline ends. From germline, CDR1 is MNHEY and CDR2 SVGAGI. As regards this clonotype: Its specificity is not known.

The TCR sequence derives from a man aged 18 to 29 who had mild COVID-19 (a few samples of this study predate the infection). Cell type and time point are not known. What was sequenced was PBMCs or a T cell subset sorted from them (not recorded which). The chain recombines TRBV6-5 with TRBJ2-1, with D perhaps matching TRBD1 (6 bases). CDR3 region: CASSYSGAYNEQFF. In nucleotides, the CDR3 is TGTGCCAGCAGTTACTCGGGGGCGTACAATGAGCAGTTCTTC.